Sequencing of this T cell receptor (beta chain) was carried out in a study of regulatory T cells in long-lasting Graves disease. Study information: Positivity for TSH receptor antibodies plus over 5 years of antithyroid drugs meant persistent Graves' disease. Overall study findings and caveats: Between persistent patients, roughly 2,600 public clonotypes were shared, exceeding the 966 shared between new patients. Persistent Graves' cases showed lower TCR diversity than newly diagnosed cases.

Regarding time point: persistent/refractory GD, antithyroid drugs over 5 years with positive TRAb. The authors made the TCR library using RNA they extracted from PBMCs. For TCR beta, libraries came from iRepertoire HTBI primers and Arm-PCR of CDR3 regions. TCRdb re-called the multiplex PCR reads through MiXCR, storing one row per CDR3 protein. The sample carries 400,000 to 500,000 distinct CDR3 sequences, about 21% recorded once. On this clonotype: Its antigen remains unknown. Relative to the germline gene, one junction end is altered; a read error may explain this.

Germline loops: CDR1 SGHAT, CDR2 FQNNGV. This CDR3 is 17 amino acids long. This TCR was sampled from a female donor with Graves disease. J is TRBJ2-3 and V is TRBV11-2; 12 bases agree with TRBD2. Material: peripheral blood mononuclear cells (PBMCs), obtained when the disease was refractory, from a patient treated with antithyroid drugs. The CDR3 bases are TGCGCCAGCAGCCAAGACCCGACTAGCGGGGGTACAGATACGCAGTATTTT. It is translated as CASSQDPTSGGTDTQYF.